Below are 19 T cell receptor beta chains sequenced from a single sample in a study of shared clonotypes between healthy human individuals. TCRdb keeps only in-frame clones here, not all; method: immunoSEQ multiplex PCR. The repertoire holds hundreds of thousands of clones, with approximately 96% as singletons. Naive CD8 isolation took CD45RO-negative cells positively selected for CCR7 and excluded terminally differentiated effector memory CD45RA+ cells. The material sequenced was naive CD8+ T cells sorted from blood. The receptors here all came from a woman aged 30 to 39 in good health.

This chain links TRBV7-8 with TRBJ2-7; TRBD2 matches 11 bases. V lost 2 bases, J lost 5 bases, and 2 bases stayed unmatched. The CDR3 length is 14 residues. Germline CDR1 and CDR2: SGHVS and FQNEAQ. The CDR3 loop is CASSLLAGGHEQYF. The CDR3 nucleotides read TGTGCCAGCAGCTTACTAGCGGGAGGCCACGAGCAGTACTTC. Filled out from reference TRBV7-8 and TRBJ2-7, the complete variable domain reads GAGVSQSPRYKVAKRGQDVALRCDPISGHVSLFWYQQALGQGPEFLTYFQNEAQLDKSGLPSDRFFAERPEGSVSTLKIQRTQQEDSAVYLCASSLLAGGHEQYFGPGTRLTVT.

The rearrangement links TRBV28 to TRBJ1-2, with 9 bases lining up with TRBD1. Per the germline V gene, CDR1 is MDHEN and CDR2 is SYDVKM. The CDR3 length is 13 residues. V lost 7 bases, J lost 6 bases, and 6 bases stayed unmatched. The CDR3 DNA is TGTGCCAGCACCTTGACAGGGGGAGATGGCTACACCTTC. Its protein is CASTLTGGDGYTF.

This clone was picked up one time. The chain uses TRBV5-8 and TRBJ1-5; weak D call: TRBD1 (6 bases). Germline CDR1 and CDR2: SGHTS and YDEGEE. Trimming removed 5 bases at V and 7 bases at J, with 13 bases between. The CDR3 is 13 residues long. The CDR3 here is CASSRGGGQPQHF. CDR3 in DNA: TGTGCCAGCAGTAGAGGGGGTGGACAGCCCCAGCATTTT.

V usage is TRBV7-8 and J usage is TRBJ2-3; 8 bases are shared with TRBD2. There are 17 residues in the CDR3. V shed 0 bases and J 3 bases; nucleotides not matched to a gene: 8. Germline V lookup: CDR1 SGHVS, CDR2 FQNEAQ. The CDR3 DNA is TGTGCCAGCAGCTTAGCGCTCATAGGCGGGGGGACAGATACGCAGTATTTT. Translated: CASSLALIGGGTDTQYF.

This rearrangement joins TRBV7-2 to TRBJ2-3; TRBD1 matches 8 bases. CDR3 length: 15 amino acids. J was trimmed by 3 bases and V by 2 bases; bases with no gene match: 4. Germline values: CDR1 SGHTA, CDR2 FQGNSA. The CDR3 DNA follows: TGTGCCAGCAGCTTATACGACAGGGGTACAGATACGCAGTATTTT. Translating it yields CASSLYDRGTDTQYF.

As for this clone: Other DNA sequences in the sample encode the same CDR3. The chain couples TRBV29-1 to TRBJ2-7; D possibly corresponds to TRBD1 (6 bases). V lost 2 bases and J 1 base, leaving 9 bases between the germline ends. The CDR3 spans 13 residues. Germline CDR1 reads SQVTM; CDR2 reads ANQGSEA. This CDR3 is CSVEQGSSYEQYF. Here the CDR3 DNA reads TGCAGCGTTGAACAGGGGTCGTCCTACGAGCAGTACTTC.

This chain joins TRBV7-9 and TRBJ2-7, with 9 bases identical to TRBD2. The CDR3 length is 13 residues. After removal of 4 bases from V and 2 bases from J, the junction contained 0 bases not matched to a gene. The germline V gene encodes CDR1 SEHNR and CDR2 FQNEAQ (reference sequence). The CDR3 nucleotides read TGTGCCAGCAGCTGGACTAGCGCCTACGAGCAGTACTTC. Amino acids: CASSWTSAYEQYF. Filled out from reference TRBV7-9 and TRBJ2-7, the complete variable domain reads DTGVSQNPRHKITKRGQNVTFRCDPISEHNRLYWYRQTLGQGPEFLTYFQNEAQLEKSRLLSDRFSAERPKGSFSTLEIQRTEQGDSAMYLCASSWTSAYEQYFGPGTRLTVT.

The J gene is TRBJ1-3, the V gene TRBV28; 10 bases agree with TRBD1. CDR1 MDHEN and CDR2 SYDVKM come from the germline V gene. The ends lost 2 bases at V and 1 base at J; junction bases unmatched: 8. CDR3 length: 18 residues. The CDR3 nucleotides are TGTGCCAGCAGTTTACCTCGGGACAGGGGTCTGTCTGGAAACACCATATATTTT. Amino acid sequence: CASSLPRDRGLSGNTIYF.

CDR3 sequence reads: CASSQQDRDRGMNTGELFF. The CDR3, as DNA: TGCGCCAGCAGCCAGCAAGACCGGGACAGGGGAATGAACACCGGGGAGCTGTTTTTT. This chain connects TRBV4-1 to TRBJ2-2; 10 bases align to TRBD1. The CDR3 runs 19 residues. Germline V gene lookup returns CDR1 MGHRA and CDR2 YSYEKL. Unmatched junction bases numbered 11, after V lost 3 bases and J lost 1 base.

V and J are TRBV11-2 and TRBJ2-1; a possible D gene is TRBD2 (6 bases). The CDR3 sequence is 14 residues long. V lost 5 bases and J 8 bases, leaving 16 bases between the germline ends. From germline, CDR1 is SGHAT and CDR2 FQNNGV. The CDR3 DNA sequence: TGTGCCAGCAGCCCATGGGGGACTTTACATGAGCAGTTCTTC. It translates to CASSPWGTLHEQFF.

The V gene is TRBV6-1, the J gene TRBJ2-5; possible D gene TRBD2, 5 bases. V gave up 6 bases and J gave up 3 bases, with 8 bases separating them. The CDR3 consists of 12 residues. Per the germline V gene, CDR1 is MNHNS and CDR2 is SASEGT. CDR3 sequence reads: CASRDLEETQYF. CDR3 coding DNA: TGTGCCAGCAGGGACTTGGAAGAGACCCAGTACTTC.

This chain uses TRBV19 with TRBJ2-1; tentatively, D is TRBD2 (5 bases). CDR3 size: 17 residues. V lost 1 base and J 5 bases, leaving 18 bases between the germline ends. Germline V gene sequence: CDR1 LNHDA, CDR2 SQIVND (reference sequence). The CDR3 is CASSIGENTEGHNEQFF. As DNA, the CDR3 is TGTGCCAGTAGTATAGGGGAGAACACCGAAGGCCACAATGAGCAGTTCTTC.

This rearrangement joins TRBV7-9 to TRBJ2-1; D remains unclear. V was trimmed by 8 bases and J by 4 bases, leaving 15 bases between them. The CDR3 totals 14 residues. Germline V gives CDR1 SEHNR, CDR2 FQNEAQ (reference sequence). CDR3 region: CASGEEILYNEQFF. The CDR3 DNA reads TGTGCCAGCGGAGAGGAGATACTGTACAATGAGCAGTTCTTC. The variable domain in full, completed from reference TRBV7-9 and TRBJ2-1, reads DTGVSQNPRHKITKRGQNVTFRCDPISEHNRLYWYRQTLGQGPEFLTYFQNEAQLEKSRLLSDRFSAERPKGSFSTLEIQRTEQGDSAMYLCASGEEILYNEQFFGPGTRLTVL.

This clone was seen a handful of times. This chain joins TRBV28 and TRBJ1-1; D not resolved. Per germline, CDR1 MDHEN and CDR2 SYDVKM. Trimming stripped 1 base from V and 4 bases from J, with 10 bases between. The length of the CDR3 is 14 residues. In DNA form, the CDR3 reads TGTGCCAGCAGTTTATTCAAGGGTGCCACTGAAGCTTTCTTT. Amino acid sequence: CASSLFKGATEAFF.

The gene calls are TRBV7-9 and TRBJ2-7, with 7 bases identical to TRBD1. The CDR3 runs 15 residues. CDR1 and CDR2 (germline): SEHNR, FQNEAQ (reference sequence). V was pared by 5 bases and J by 6 bases, with 13 bases of the junction left unmatched. This CDR3 reads CASSARTGGIVEQYF. For the CDR3, the DNA is TGTGCCAGCAGCGCCCGGACAGGTGGTATTGTCGAGCAGTACTTC.

The V and J genes are TRBV28 and TRBJ1-1; 9 bases line up with TRBD1. This CDR3 region has 16 residues. Germline trimming cut 6 bases from V and 6 bases from J; bases unmatched to any gene: 14. Germline V lookup: CDR1 MDHEN, CDR2 SYDVKM. CDR3 loop: CASRVDRGGFESEAFF. In DNA, the CDR3 is TGTGCCAGCAGAGTGGACAGGGGAGGGTTCGAGTCTGAAGCTTTCTTT.

The chain employs TRBV4-1 and TRBJ2-5; the D is unclear. The V and J ends lost 1 base and 1 base respectively, with 7 bases between them. Germline V lookup: CDR1 MGHRA, CDR2 YSYEKL. This CDR3 spans 14 amino acids. CDR3 nucleotide sequence: TGCGCCAGCAGCCAAGCAACGTCCCAAGAGACCCAGTACTTC. This encodes CASSQATSQETQYF.

The V gene is TRBV6-1, the J gene TRBJ2-7; 9 nucleotides line up with TRBD2. The trim removed 1 base at V and 3 bases at J, leaving 4 bases unmatched. This CDR3 contains 15 residues. The germline V gene encodes CDR1 MNHNS and CDR2 SASEGT. The CDR3 protein is CASSEGLAANYEQYF. As DNA, the CDR3 is TGTGCCAGCAGTGAAGGACTAGCGGCTAACTACGAGCAGTACTTC.

The chain has TRBV10-3 and TRBJ2-7, with 8 bases aligning to TRBD1. Germline loops: CDR1 ENHRY, CDR2 SYGVKD. Losses at the gene ends were 6 bases for V and 3 bases for J; bases not matched to a gene: 7. This CDR3 has 14 amino acids. The CDR3 sequence: CAISPGQEGYEQYF. The CDR3 DNA is TGTGCCATCAGCCCGGGACAGGAGGGCTACGAGCAGTACTTC.